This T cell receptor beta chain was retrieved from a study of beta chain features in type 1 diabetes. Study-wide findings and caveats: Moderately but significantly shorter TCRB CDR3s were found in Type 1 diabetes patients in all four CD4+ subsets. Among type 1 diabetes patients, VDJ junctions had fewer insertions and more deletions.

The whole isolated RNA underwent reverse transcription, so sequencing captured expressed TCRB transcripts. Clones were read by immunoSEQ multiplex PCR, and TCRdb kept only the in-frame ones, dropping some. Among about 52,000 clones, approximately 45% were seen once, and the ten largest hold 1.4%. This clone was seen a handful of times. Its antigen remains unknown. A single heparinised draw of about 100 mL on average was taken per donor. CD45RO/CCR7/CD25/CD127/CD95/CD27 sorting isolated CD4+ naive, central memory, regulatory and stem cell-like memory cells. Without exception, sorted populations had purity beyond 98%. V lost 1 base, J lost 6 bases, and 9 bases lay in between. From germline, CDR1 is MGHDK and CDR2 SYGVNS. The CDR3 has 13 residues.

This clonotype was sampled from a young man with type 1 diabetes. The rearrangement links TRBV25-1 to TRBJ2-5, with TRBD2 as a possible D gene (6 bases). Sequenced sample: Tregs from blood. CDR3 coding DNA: TGTGCCAGCAGTGAATGGGAGGTGAAGACCCAGTACTTC. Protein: CASSEWEVKTQYF.